The TCR beta chain under discussion was sequenced for a study of blood T cell repertoires in COVID-19. The wider study: Samples representing acute and convalescent COVID-19 were sourced from the United States, Italy and Spain. T cells, B-cell-depleted T cells, or PBMCs supplied cDNA or gDNA.

This CDR3 spans 12 amino acids. The V gene lost 6 bases and the J gene lost 1 base, with 7 bases spanning the gap. Germline CDR1 reads SGDLS; CDR2 reads YYNGEE. Assay: immunoSEQ multiplex PCR; the TCRdb copy retains only in-frame clones and omits some. This table holds roughly 160,000 clones, 81% found once. Participants spanned ages about 18 to 95 years and resided in 24 US areas. Participants' reported clinical history set cohort assignment. This receptor was obtained from a woman in her 40s with acute COVID-19. The chain has TRBV9 and TRBJ1-1; no reliable D call. Sequenced: PBMCs or T cells enriched from blood (not recorded which). The CDR3 loop is CASIHKNTEAFF. The CDR3 DNA sequence: TGTGCCAGCATACATAAGAACACTGAAGCTTTCTTT. Using reference TRBV9 and TRBJ1-1 for the parts outside the CDR3, the full variable domain is DSGVTQTPKHLITATGQRVTLRCSPRSGDLSVYWYQQSLDQGLQFLIQYYNGEERAKGNILERFSAQQFPDLHSELNLSSLELGDSALYFCASIHKNTEAFFGQGTRLTVV.